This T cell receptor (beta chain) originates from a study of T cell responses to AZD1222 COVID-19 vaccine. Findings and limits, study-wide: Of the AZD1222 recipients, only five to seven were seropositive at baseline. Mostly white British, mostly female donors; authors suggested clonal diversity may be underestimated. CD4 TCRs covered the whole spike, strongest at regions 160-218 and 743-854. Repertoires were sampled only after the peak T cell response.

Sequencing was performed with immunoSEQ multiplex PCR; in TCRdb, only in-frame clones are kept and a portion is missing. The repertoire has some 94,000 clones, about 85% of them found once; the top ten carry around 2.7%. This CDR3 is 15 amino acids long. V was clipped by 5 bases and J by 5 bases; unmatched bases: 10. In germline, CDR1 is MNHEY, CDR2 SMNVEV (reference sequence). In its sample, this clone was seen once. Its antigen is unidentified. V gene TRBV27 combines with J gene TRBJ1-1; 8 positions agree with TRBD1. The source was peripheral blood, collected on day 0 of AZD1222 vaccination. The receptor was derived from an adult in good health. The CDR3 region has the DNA TGTGCCAGCAGTCCCACACACAGGGGGAGGACTGAAGCTTTCTTT. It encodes CASSPTHRGRTEAFF.